A single sample is the source of the 9 T cell receptor beta chains below, sequenced in a study of control samples from healthy donors and cancer patients. Generated by immunoSEQ multiplex PCR, the TCRdb table keeps only in-frame clones and is missing some. Of 150,000 or so clones listed, just under 95% are singletons. Material: blood. Receptors originate from a woman aged 35 to 49 in good health.

The V gene is TRBV11-2, the J gene TRBJ2-7; 7 positions match TRBD1. In germline, CDR1 is SGHAT, CDR2 FQNNGV. The trim removed 3 bases at V and 6 bases at J, leaving 8 bases unmatched. CDR3 length: 14 residues. The CDR3 DNA sequence: TGTGCCAGCAGCTTTAGGGACAGTAACACCGAGCAGTACTTC. Its translation: CASSFRDSNTEQYF.

The V and J genes are TRBV3-1 (or the pseudogene TRBV3-2) and TRBJ2-3, with D hard to call. The V end lost 1 base, the J end lost 0 bases, and 17 bases lay between the germline ends. The CDR3 is 18 residues long. Germline-derived CDR1 and CDR2 are LGHDT and YNNKEL (reference sequence). The CDR3 loop reads CASSQGLVTRASTDTQYF. DNA of the CDR3: TGTGCCAGCAGCCAAGGCCTTGTGACCCGTGCTAGCACAGATACGCAGTATTTT.

Notes on this clone: Other DNA variants within this sample encode the same CDR3. J is TRBJ1-1 and V is TRBV9; TRBD1 might be the D (5 bases). This CDR3 spans 12 amino acids. CDR1 is SGDLS, CDR2 YYNGEE, per germline. V dropped 7 bases and J dropped 4 bases, with 11 bases sitting between them. The CDR3 loop reads CASGRGGTEAFF. CDR3 in DNA: TGTGCCAGCGGGCGGGGGGGCACTGAAGCTTTCTTT.

J is TRBJ2-5 and V is TRBV7-9; 7 positions match TRBD2. Germline-derived CDR1 and CDR2 are SEHNR and FQNEAQ (reference sequence). The V segment lost 8 bases and the J segment 5 bases; nucleotides outside the gene matches: 5. This CDR3 region has 12 residues. The CDR3 protein is CASGGVPETQYF. CDR3 coding DNA: TGTGCCAGCGGGGGGGTCCCGGAGACCCAGTACTTC.

The V and J genes are TRBV7-2 and TRBJ1-4; TRBD1 matches at 10 bases. CDR1 is SGHTA, CDR2 FQGNSA, per germline. The CDR3 is 16 residues long. The trim removed 2 bases at V and 7 bases at J, leaving 7 bases unmatched. For the CDR3, the DNA is TGTGCCAGCAGCTTAATGCGTGGGACAGGGGTTGAAAAACTGTTTTTT. It codes for CASSLMRGTGVEKLFF.

This chain connects TRBV6-1 to TRBJ1-1; D may be TRBD1 (5 bases). Between the trimmed V and J ends, which lost 3 bases and 2 bases, there was a span of 16 bases. The germline V gene encodes CDR1 MNHNS and CDR2 SASEGT. This CDR3 comprises 16 residues. The CDR3 DNA reads TGTGCCAGCAGTGACTGGCTTCAGGGCCCCAACACTGAAGCTTTCTTT. Protein sequence: CASSDWLQGPNTEAFF.

The rearrangement joins TRBV7-9 to TRBJ2-2; 7 bases are a match to TRBD1. Per germline, CDR1 SEHNR and CDR2 FQNEAQ (reference sequence). Trimming removed 5 bases from V and 3 bases from J; junction bases left unmatched: 0. The CDR3 runs 13 residues. In DNA, the CDR3 is TGTGCCAGCAGCGGACAGGACACCGGGGAGCTGTTTTTT. Residues: CASSGQDTGELFF. Using reference TRBV7-9 and TRBJ2-2 for the parts outside the CDR3, the full variable domain is DTGVSQNPRHKITKRGQNVTFRCDPISEHNRLYWYRQTLGQGPEFLTYFQNEAQLEKSRLLSDRFSAERPKGSFSTLEIQRTEQGDSAMYLCASSGQDTGELFFGEGSRLTVL.

The chain combines TRBV12-5 with TRBJ1-1; D unresolved. The germline V gene has CDR1 LGHNT and CDR2 FRNRAP. The CDR3 runs 15 residues. Trimming took off 1 base at V and 1 base at J, with 10 bases between the two ends. CDR3 coding DNA: TGTGCTAGTGGTTTGGGGGTTTCGGAGAACACTGAAGCTTTCTTT. Its translation is CASGLGVSENTEAFF.

V and J are TRBV27 and TRBJ1-1; 9 bases line up with TRBD1. After removal of 2 bases from V and 8 bases from J, the junction contained 3 bases not matched to a gene. Germline V CDR1 and CDR2: MNHEY, SMNVEV (reference sequence). CDR3 length equals 13 residues. In DNA, the CDR3 is TGTGCCAGCAGTTTAAATACAGGGGGCGAAGCTTTCTTT. Protein product: CASSLNTGGEAFF.